Presented here are 27 T cell receptor beta chains from one specimen sequenced in a study of T cell responses to AZD1222 COVID-19 vaccine. Repertoires were generated with immunoSEQ multiplex PCR, while TCRdb's copy carries only in-frame clones and drops some. The table records some 130,000 clones, roughly 85% of them present only once. The source material was peripheral blood, sampled 28 days after the second dose of the MenACWY control vaccine. The origin of the receptors is an adult who received the MenACWY meningococcal vaccine as a control.

The V gene is TRBV5-1, the J gene TRBJ2-1; possibly TRBD2 for D (6 bases). The CDR3 is 15 residues long. V gave up 0 bases and J gave up 9 bases, with 16 bases separating them. Germline V gene lookup returns CDR1 SGHRS and CDR2 YFSETQ. The CDR3 DNA reads TGCGCCAGCAGCTTGGGTGGGGGGACCACTGGTGAGCAGTTCTTC. Protein sequence: CASSLGGGTTGEQFF.

CDR3 protein: CASLRGNGSPLHF. The DNA for the CDR3 is TGTGCCAGCCTTAGGGGCAATGGTTCACCCCTCCACTTT. This sequence joins TRBV28 and TRBJ1-6, with TRBD1 as a possible D gene (5 bases). In germline, CDR1 is MDHEN, CDR2 SYDVKM. This CDR3 spans 13 amino acids. Deletions cut 8 bases from V and 9 bases from J, with 14 bases between.

This clone occurred a few times. The chain couples TRBV6-2 or TRBV6-3 to TRBJ1-5; TRBD1 might be the D (5 bases). Per the germline V gene, CDR1 is MNHEY and CDR2 is SVGEGT. The CDR3 spans 14 residues. The V end lost 0 bases, the J end lost 7 bases, and 10 bases lay between the germline ends. CDR3 region: CASSYSGEAQPQHF. CDR3 coding DNA: TGTGCCAGCAGTTACTCGGGGGAGGCCCAGCCCCAGCATTTT.

V and J are TRBV3-1 (or the pseudogene TRBV3-2) and TRBJ1-3; the D gene is possibly TRBD1 (6 bases). The CDR3 contains 13 residues. With 4 bases removed from V and 5 bases from J, the gap between germline ends came to 9 bases. CDR1 is LGHDT and CDR2 is YNNKEL in the germline V gene (reference sequence). The CDR3 is CASSRQERNTIYF. The CDR3, as DNA: TGTGCCAGCAGCCGACAGGAAAGAAACACCATATATTTT.

The table lists this clone with a count of one. This rearrangement joins TRBV11-3 to TRBJ1-3; no clear D. This CDR3 is 16 amino acids long. CDR1 SGHNT and CDR2 YENEEA come from the germline V gene. V lost 1 base to trimming and J lost 0 bases, with 10 bases between them. CDR3 in amino acids: CASSLGVFFSGNTIYF. The CDR3 nucleotides read TGTGCCAGCAGCTTAGGGGTATTTTTCTCTGGAAACACCATATATTTT. The full variable domain, completed using reference TRBV11-3 and TRBJ1-3, is EAGVVQSPRYKIIEKKQPVAFWCNPISGHNTLYWYLQNLGQGPELLIRYENEEAVDDSQLPKDRFSAERLKGVDSTLKIQPAELGDSAVYLCASSLGVFFSGNTIYFGEGSWLTVV.

This sequence joins TRBV19 and TRBJ1-5; D uncertain. This CDR3 has 13 residues. Trimming took 5 bases from V and 3 from J, leaving 8 bases between them. Germline CDR1 and CDR2: LNHDA and SQIVND (reference sequence). The CDR3 coding sequence is TGTGCCAGTAGTCCCCGGGACAATCAGCCCCAGCATTTT. Its protein is CASSPRDNQPQHF.

This clone was seen only once. J is TRBJ2-3 and V is TRBV5-1; no definite D call. The CDR3 extends over 13 amino acids. V was cut by 2 bases and J by 0 bases, with 4 bases left in between. CDR1 and CDR2 from the germline V gene are SGHRS and YFSETQ. For the CDR3, the DNA is TGCGCCAGCAGCTTTGGTAGCACAGATACGCAGTATTTT. Its protein product is CASSFGSTDTQYF. The full variable domain, in which reference TRBV5-1 and TRBJ2-3 provide the parts outside the CDR3, is KAGVTQTPRYLIKTRGQQVTLSCSPISGHRSVSWYQQTPGQGLQFLFEYFSETQRNKGNFPGRFSGRQFSNSRSEMNVSTLELGDSALYLCASSFGSTDTQYFGPGTRLTVL.

This clone was found a few times. The chain has TRBV6-2 or TRBV6-3 and TRBJ1-1; D is ambiguous. The V gene's germline CDR1 is MNHEY and CDR2 SVGEGT. Trimming cost V 0 bases and J 4 bases, with 12 bases left between them. The CDR3 runs to 15 residues. The CDR3 region has the DNA TGTGCCAGCAGTTACTCGGTCAGAGAGGGCACTGAAGCTTTCTTT. Translation: CASSYSVREGTEAFF.

This sequence joins TRBV7-8 and TRBJ2-3; 8 bases align to TRBD1. This CDR3 comprises 16 residues. V lost 3 bases, J lost 3 bases, and 8 bases stayed unmatched. In germline, CDR1 is SGHVS, CDR2 FQNEAQ. The CDR3 here is CASSFVTRGLTDTQYF. CDR3 coding DNA: TGTGCCAGCAGCTTCGTCACCAGGGGGCTGACAGATACGCAGTATTTT.

This chain connects TRBV30 to TRBJ1-2, with TRBD1 as a possible D gene (6 bases). The CDR3 length is 15 residues. Trimming removed 1 base at V and 3 bases at J, with 15 bases between. CDR1 and CDR2 from the germline V gene are GTSNPN and SVGIG (reference sequence). Here the CDR3 reads CAWSALGQSDYGYTF. The CDR3 DNA reads TGTGCCTGGAGTGCCCTGGGACAAAGCGACTATGGCTACACCTTC.

This sequence joins TRBV10-3 and TRBJ2-5; a possible D gene is TRBD1 (5 bases). This CDR3 has 15 residues. The V gene lost 3 bases and the J gene lost 0 bases, with 11 bases spanning the gap. In germline, CDR1 is ENHRY, CDR2 SYGVKD. For the CDR3, the DNA is TGTGCCATCAGTGATCAGGGTCAGTACCAAGAGACCCAGTACTTC. Residues: CAISDQGQYQETQYF.

This clone occurred a few times. The chain employs TRBV28 and TRBJ1-5; 8 nucleotides line up with TRBD1. CDR1 is MDHEN and CDR2 is SYDVKM in the germline V gene. J gave up 5 bases and V 5 bases, and 5 bases lay outside the gene matches. The CDR3 is made up of 14 amino acids. The CDR3 coding sequence is TGTGCCAGCAGTCCTGGACAGGGTGATCAGCCCCAGCATTTT. Translation: CASSPGQGDQPQHF.

This clone was picked up one time. The rearrangement links TRBV5-1 to TRBJ1-2, with TRBD1 identical over 8 bases. Germline V gene data show CDR1 as SGHRS and CDR2 as YFSETQ. The CDR3 runs 16 residues. Trimming at V came to 1 base and at J to 8 bases, leaving 13 bases not matched to a gene. CDR3 DNA: TGCGCCAGCAGCTTGAAAGAGACAGGGGTTTCTAAGGGCTACACCTTC. This codes for CASSLKETGVSKGYTF.

The gene calls are TRBV7-9 and TRBJ2-1; TRBD2 agrees at 8 bases. With V trimmed by 3 bases and J by 3 bases, 4 bases remained unmatched. The CDR3 sequence is 15 residues long. Germline lookup yields CDR1 SEHNR and CDR2 FQNEAQ (reference sequence). CDR3 sequence (DNA): TGTGCCAGCAGCTTTGGAAGCGGGGGCTACAATGAGCAGTTCTTC. As protein: CASSFGSGGYNEQFF.

The rearrangement uses TRBV5-4 and TRBJ2-5, with TRBD2 matching over 11 bases. Germline V gene sequence: CDR1 SGHNT, CDR2 YYREEE (reference sequence). Trimming took 2 bases from V and 1 from J; bases not matched to a gene: 4. This CDR3 comprises 16 residues. In DNA form, the CDR3 reads TGTGCCAGCAGCTTCACTAGCGGGAGCTCCCAAGAGACCCAGTACTTC. Translating gives CASSFTSGSSQETQYF.

The J gene is TRBJ1-6, the V gene TRBV6-5; 8 nucleotides align to TRBD1. CDR3 length: 13 residues. Losses at the gene ends were 7 bases for V and 10 bases for J; bases not matched to a gene: 6. CDR1 is MNHEY and CDR2 is SVGAGI in the germline V gene. In DNA, the CDR3 is TGTGCCAGCATGGACAGGGCCTCCTCACCCCTCCACTTT. Translating it yields CASMDRASSPLHF.

The chain joins TRBV5-1 to TRBJ2-1, with 9 bases aligning to TRBD1. CDR3 length: 15 residues. CDR1 and CDR2 (germline): SGHRS, YFSETQ. J lost 7 bases, V lost 4 bases, and 9 bases had no gene match. CDR3 nucleotide sequence: TGCGCCAGCAGCCCGGACAGGGGAGGGGGAAATGAGCAGTTCTTC. Translating gives CASSPDRGGGNEQFF.

This clone has just a few counts. V gene TRBV19 combines with J gene TRBJ1-1, with TRBD1 as a possible D gene (5 bases). From germline, CDR1 is LNHDA and CDR2 SQIVND (reference sequence). The CDR3 has 11 amino acids. V lost 6 bases and J lost 7, with 9 bases in between. The CDR3 loop reads CASRGRIEAFF. The CDR3 nucleotides are TGTGCCAGTAGGGGGCGGATTGAAGCTTTCTTT.

V usage is TRBV5-1 and J usage is TRBJ2-5, with D possibly called TRBD1 or TRBD2 (7 bases each). Trimming cost V 0 bases and J 5 bases, with 11 bases left between them. The germline V gene encodes CDR1 SGHRS and CDR2 YFSETQ. The CDR3 consists of 14 residues. The CDR3 loop is CASSLGQGGETQYF. CDR3 nucleotide sequence: TGCGCCAGCAGCTTGGGACAGGGAGGGGAGACCCAGTACTTC.

This sequence joins TRBV12-3 or TRBV12-4 and TRBJ2-7; a possible D gene is TRBD1 (6 bases). This CDR3 has 13 amino acids. The V gene lost 6 bases and the J gene lost 6 bases, with 15 bases spanning the gap. CDR3 residues: CASSRAGAAEQYV. Written as DNA, the CDR3 is TGTGCCAGCAGCCGAGCAGGGGCGGCCGAGCAGTACGTC.

The V and J genes are TRBV29-1 and TRBJ1-1; D perhaps matches TRBD1 (5 bases). CDR1 is SQVTM, CDR2 ANQGSEA, per germline. The V end lost 3 bases, the J end lost 0 bases, and 11 bases lay between the germline ends. This CDR3 is built from 14 residues. The CDR3 spells CSVDDGHLNTEAFF. Here the CDR3 DNA reads TGCAGCGTTGATGATGGACACCTGAACACTGAAGCTTTCTTT.

The J gene is TRBJ2-7, the V gene TRBV5-4; TRBD1 might be the D (7 bases). The CDR3 runs to 13 residues. From germline, CDR1 is SGHNT and CDR2 YYREEE (reference sequence). V gave up 2 bases and J gave up 4 bases, with 10 bases separating them. The CDR3 region is CASSFQGGYEQYV. CDR3 nucleotide sequence: TGTGCCAGCAGCTTTCAGGGGGGATACGAGCAGTACGTC.

The chain uses TRBV23-1 and TRBJ2-7; D is possibly TRBD1 (6 bases). TRBV23-1 is an ORF; its function is uncertain. V shed 0 bases and J shed 2 bases, with 20 bases lying between them. The CDR3 covers 18 residues. The CDR3: CASSQSVMGHLHAYEQYF. The DNA for the CDR3 is TGCGCCAGCAGTCAATCGGTAATGGGACACCTACACGCCTACGAGCAGTACTTC.

The rearrangement joins TRBV7-8 to TRBJ1-1, with TRBD1 identical over 7 bases. From germline, CDR1 is SGHVS and CDR2 FQNEAQ. The CDR3 has 13 amino acids. V was clipped by 5 bases and J by 5 bases; unmatched bases: 5. For the CDR3, the DNA is TGTGCCAGCAGCACTGAACAGGGGACTGAAGCTTTCTTT. Residues: CASSTEQGTEAFF.

The chain recombines TRBV18 with TRBJ1-5; D is undetermined. From germline, CDR1 is KGHSH and CDR2 LQKENI. CDR3 length: 13 residues. The V and J ends lost 3 bases and 2 bases respectively, with 5 bases between them. The CDR3 nucleotides are TGTGCCAGCTCACCGTCAGGCAATCAGCCCCAGCATTTT. Protein sequence: CASSPSGNQPQHF.

The chain is built from TRBV5-6 and TRBJ2-1, with 7 bases lining up with TRBD1. The trim removed 0 bases at V and 4 bases at J, leaving 13 bases unmatched. Germline V lookup: CDR1 SGHDT, CDR2 YYEEEE. The CDR3 has 18 amino acids. CDR3 sequence: CASSLATGTVTKYNEQFF. The DNA of the CDR3 is TGTGCCAGCAGCTTGGCCACGGGGACAGTAACCAAATACAATGAGCAGTTCTTC.

This clone was observed a handful of times. V and J are TRBV18 and TRBJ1-1; perhaps TRBD1 as D (5 bases). From germline, CDR1 is KGHSH and CDR2 LQKENI. The CDR3 totals 11 residues. The V gene lost 6 bases and the J gene lost 7 bases, with 9 bases spanning the gap. The CDR3 DNA reads TGTGCCAGCTCTCTCGACAGTGAAGCTTTCTTT. Its protein is CASSLDSEAFF.